The present T cell receptor (beta chain) was sequenced within a study of blood T cell repertoires in COVID-19. Study as a whole: T cells, B-cell-depleted T cells, or PBMCs provided the cDNA or gDNA that served as material.

Those enrolled in Seattle joined during active infection and were followed longitudinally afterward. Study processing details: Nucleated cell number was recorded as an estimate derived from reference gene primer amplification. Measured with immunoSEQ multiplex PCR; TCRdb has only the in-frame clones, and not every one. For V, J and clone size, that table is used; D and trimming come from the DNA. The profile covers roughly 160,000 clones, with around 86% appearing a single time and 0.45% to 0.6% taken by the ten largest. Germline assignment: CDR1 SGHTA and CDR2 FQGNSA. CDR3 length equals 17 residues. The junction had 14 bases not matched to a gene; V was cut back by 2 bases and J by 5 bases.

The receptor's source is a man aged 55 to 70 with COVID-19, enrolled during active disease. The gene calls are TRBV7-2 and TRBJ2-7, with 8 bases aligning to TRBD2. Sequences were obtained from peripheral blood. The CDR3 DNA reads as TGTGCCAGCAGCTTAACGAGGGGGGCTAGCGGGTCCCACGAGCAGTACTTC. Translated, it gives CASSLTRGASGSHEQYF.